The source of this T cell receptor (beta chain) is a study of blood T cell repertoires in COVID-19. About the study: The origin of the acute and convalescent COVID-19 samples was the United States, Italy and Spain. PBMCs, B-cell-depleted T cells, or T cells provided the cDNA or gDNA that made up the material.

CDR1 is KGHDR, CDR2 SFDVKD, per germline. With 5 bases removed from V and 7 bases from J, the gap between germline ends came to 14 bases. The CDR3 sequence is 15 residues long. In the original workflow: Using reference gene primer amplification, nucleated cell counts were estimated. The protocol was immunoSEQ multiplex PCR, while the TCRdb copy is restricted to in-frame clones and leaves out a portion. That table furnishes V, J and clone size, whereas the DNA furnished D and trimming. The top ten clones hold 9.7% of a sample with some 240,000 clones, 84% of them seen once. Source material: peripheral blood. The receptor's source is a man aged 50 or older with active or convalescent COVID-19. The chain carries TRBV24-1 and TRBJ1-6; the D is unclear. Written as DNA, the CDR3 is TGTGCCACCAGTGCCCGAGAGCTCGAAAATTCACCCCTCCACTTT. Protein sequence: CATSARELENSPLHF.